These T cell receptor beta chains were read from a single sample in a study of cytomegalovirus exposure and HLA in healthy donors. Repertoires were generated with immunoSEQ multiplex PCR, while TCRdb's copy carries only in-frame clones and drops some. This table holds around 350,000 clones, approximately 90% found once. Sequencing was done on a sample of PBMCs. All receptors derive from a woman aged 18-29 years in good health and CMV-seronegative. The CDR3 runs from the conserved cysteine through the conserved F or W. The D gene is left open where the match is weak. Rows give clone size only sometimes, using once, few, many, or a class for an expanded clone.

abundance | d_gene | j_gene | v_gene | CDR3nt | CDR3aa
NA | NA | TRBJ1-1 | TRBV6-5 | TGTGCCACCGAGTCATACTTATACACTGAAGCTTTCTTT | CATESYLYTEAFF
once | NA | TRBJ1-2 | TRBV7-2 | TGTGCCAGCAGCTTAGTTCCGGGGGGTGGCTACACCTTC | CASSLVPGGGYTF
NA | NA | TRBJ2-7 | TRBV29-1 | TGCAGCGTTGAAGTCCTACGGGGGTCCTACGAGCAGTACTTC | CSVEVLRGSYEQYF
NA | NA | TRBJ2-2 | TRBV5-6 | TGTGCCAGCAGCTTGGTTTCCTACACCGGGGAGCTGTTTTTT | CASSLVSYTGELFF
NA | NA | TRBJ1-3 | TRBV29-1 | TGCAGCGTTGAAGGAGTACCTCCGGGGTGGCGGTATTTT | CSVEGVPPGWRYF
NA | NA | TRBJ2-7 | TRBV6-5 | TGTGCCAGCAGTTACACGGGGGTTGAGCAGTACTTC | CASSYTGVEQYF
NA | TRBD2 | TRBJ2-1 | TRBV10-3 | TGTGCCATCAGTGATTTGTCACTGGGGGGGACCCCTTCCTACAATGAGCAGTTCTTC | CAISDLSLGGTPSYNEQFF
NA | TRBD2 | TRBJ2-3 | TRBV27 | TGTGCCAGCAGTATTTCAGCGGGGGCCTTCACAGATACGCAGTATTTT | CASSISAGAFTDTQYF
NA | TRBD2 | TRBJ2-7 | TRBV9 | TGTGCCAGCAGCGTAGTAGCGGGACGGGAGCAGTACTTC | CASSVVAGREQYF
NA | NA | TRBJ1-5 | TRBV7-9 | TGTGCCAGCAGCTACGGACAGAACAATCAGCCCCAGCATTTT | CASSYGQNNQPQHF
NA | TRBD1 | TRBJ1-5 | TRBV28 | TGTGCCAACATCCTACAGGGGGCGGGGCAGCCCCAGCATTTT | CANILQGAGQPQHF
NA | NA | TRBJ1-3 | TRBV11-2 | TGTGCCAGCAGCTTAGTGCCAGGGGTGCATGGAAACACCATATATTTT | CASSLVPGVHGNTIYF
NA | TRBD2 | TRBJ2-7 | TRBV2 | TGTGCCAGCACTGAAGGGGTTAGCGGGAGTAACTCCTACGAGCAGTACTTC | CASTEGVSGSNSYEQYF
NA | TRBD1 | TRBJ2-7 | TRBV28 | TGTGCCAGCCAGGGGGCTTACTACGAGCAGTACTTC | CASQGAYYEQYF
NA | NA | TRBJ1-2 | TRBV15 | TGTGCCACCAGCAGAGATCGGAGCGGAGCATACGGCTACACCTTC | CATSRDRSGAYGYTF
NA | TRBD1 | TRBJ2-2 | TRBV5-1 | TGCGCCAGCAGCTTGGAAATCGGACAGGGCTTAGCCGGGGAGCTGTTTTTT | CASSLEIGQGLAGELFF
NA | TRBD1 | TRBJ1-4 | TRBV6-5 | TGTGCCAGCAGTCCCCGGGACAGACTCAATGAAAAACTGTTTTTT | CASSPRDRLNEKLFF
NA | TRBD1 | TRBJ1-3 | TRBV27 | TGTGCCAGCAGTATGGACAGGGGCTCTGGAAACACCATATATTTT | CASSMDRGSGNTIYF
NA | NA | TRBJ2-7 | TRBV6-1 | TGTGCCAGCAGTTCTCCGGGACAAGCCTACGAGCAGTACTTC | CASSSPGQAYEQYF
NA | TRBD1 | TRBJ1-5 | TRBV4-1 | TGCGCCAGCAGCCAAGATGACAGGGGAATTAGTCAGCCCCAGCATTTT | CASSQDDRGISQPQHF
NA | TRBD1 | TRBJ2-7 | TRBV28 | TGTGCCAGCAGTTTGTGGCAGGGGGCGCGGTTAGACTCCTACGAGCAGTACTTC | CASSLWQGARLDSYEQYF
NA | NA | TRBJ2-1 | TRBV11-2 | TGTGCCAGCAGCTTAACAAGAGCTAGGTCCCTTGAGCAGTTCTTC | CASSLTRARSLEQFF
NA | TRBD1 | TRBJ2-5 | TRBV28 | TGTGCCAGCAGTCCGTCATTCGACAGGGAGGAGACCCAGTACTTC | CASSPSFDREETQYF
NA | NA | TRBJ2-3 | TRBV19 | TGTGCCAGTAGTATTGGCGGCGCCGGCACAGATACGCAGTATTTT | CASSIGGAGTDTQYF
NA | TRBD2 | TRBJ2-1 | TRBV7-9 | TGTGCCAGCAGCTTAACGCGGGGGGACGGCGAGCAGTTCTTC | CASSLTRGDGEQFF
NA | TRBD1 | TRBJ2-1 | TRBV6-4 | TGTGCCAGCAGTCAGAGGGGGCAGGGATACAATGAGCAGTTCTTC | CASSQRGQGYNEQFF
NA | NA | TRBJ2-3 | TRBV27 | TGTGCCAGCAGTTTCGGCAGGCAGAGCACAGATACGCAGTATTTT | CASSFGRQSTDTQYF
NA | TRBD2 | TRBJ2-7 | TRBV28 | TGTGCCAGCAGTCCTCACAGCGGGATAGCGAACGAGCAGTACTTC | CASSPHSGIANEQYF
NA | TRBD2 | TRBJ2-1 | TRBV5-1 | TGCGCCAGCAGCGGGGGGGATGAGCAGTTCTTC | CASSGGDEQFF